These 11 T cell receptor beta chains came from one sample sequenced in a study of T cell changes during pregnancy in multiple sclerosis. The assay was immunoSEQ multiplex PCR, and TCRdb's table has in-frame clones only and misses some. The table records about 49,000 clones, 90% of them present only once. The sequencing here drew on peripheral blood, taken after pregnancy. These receptors all come from a female donor in good health, enrolled as a control in a pregnancy study.

The rearrangement joins TRBV28 to TRBJ2-5, with D tentatively TRBD1 (6 bases). Germline-derived CDR1 and CDR2 are MDHEN and SYDVKM. V shed 5 bases and J shed 5 bases, with 15 bases lying between them. The length of the CDR3 is 14 residues. The CDR3 loop is CASSRADRRETQYF. In DNA form, the CDR3 reads TGTGCCAGCAGTCGCGCCGACAGGCGCGAGACCCAGTACTTC.

The J gene is TRBJ2-5, the V gene TRBV27; 12 nucleotides line up with TRBD2. Germline V gene sequence: CDR1 MNHEY, CDR2 SMNVEV (reference sequence). V was pared by 8 bases and J by 5 bases, with 6 bases of the junction left unmatched. There are 14 residues in the CDR3. The CDR3 nucleotides are TGTGCCAGCGGAACTAGCGGGGGGTTGGAGACCCAGTACTTC. It codes for CASGTSGGLETQYF.

This clone came up once. V usage is TRBV5-1 and J usage is TRBJ1-2, with D possibly TRBD1 on 6 matching bases. CDR3 length: 16 amino acids. V lost 3 bases and J lost 1, with 16 bases in between. The germline CDR1 and CDR2 sequences are SGHRS and YFSETQ. CDR3: CASSSGGTGINYGYTF. As DNA, the CDR3 is TGCGCCAGCAGCTCCGGCGGCACAGGGATTAACTATGGCTACACCTTC.

The V call is TRBV7-2, the J call TRBJ2-7; 8 bases line up with TRBD2. Germline assignment: CDR1 SGHTA and CDR2 FQGNSA. With 6 bases clipped from V and 6 bases from J, the junction kept 13 bases outside the gene matches. The CDR3 consists of 15 residues. The chain's CDR3 is CASSLGTRGGGEQYF. As DNA, the CDR3 is TGTGCCAGCAGTTTGGGGACTAGGGGGGGAGGCGAGCAGTACTTC.

The rearrangement uses TRBV11-2 and TRBJ1-6; possibly TRBD1 for D (6 bases). CDR1 SGHAT and CDR2 FQNNGV come from the germline V gene. This CDR3 has 16 amino acids. V lost 1 base and J 10 bases, leaving 17 bases between the germline ends. Here the CDR3 reads CASSLVGPGVRSPLHF. In nucleotides, the CDR3 is TGTGCCAGCAGCTTAGTAGGTCCAGGGGTTAGATCACCCCTCCACTTT. Variable domain in full (rest from reference TRBV11-2 and TRBJ1-6): EAGVAQSPRYKIIEKRQSVAFWCNPISGHATLYWYQQILGQGPKLLIQFQNNGVVDDSQLPKDRFSAERLKGVDSTLKIQPAKLEDSAVYLCASSLVGPGVRSPLHFGNGTRLTVT.

The chain has TRBV6-6 and TRBJ1-2, with 7 bases fitting TRBD1. V trimming: 11 bases; J trimming: 5 bases; junction bases outside the gene matches: 5. The CDR3 totals 11 residues. Germline V gene sequence: CDR1 MNHNY, CDR2 SVGAGI (reference sequence). CDR3 coding DNA: TGTGCCGGAACAGGGGATTATGGCTACACCTTC. This encodes CAGTGDYGYTF.

V is TRBV5-6 and J is TRBJ2-5; 10 bases are a match to TRBD2. The J call could be wrong; TRBJ2-7 is a better fit for the DNA end. The CDR3 spans 15 residues. CDR1 and CDR2 (germline): SGHDT, YYEEEE. In nucleotides, the CDR3 is TGTGCCAGCAGACTGACTAGCGGGCCCGATTACGAGCAGTACTTC. This sequence encodes CASRLTSGPDYEQYF.

The chain is built from TRBV7-2 and TRBJ2-7; the D gene is possibly TRBD1 (6 bases). CDR1 and CDR2 from the germline V gene are SGHTA and FQGNSA. V lost 4 bases, J lost 5 bases, and 21 bases lay in between. This CDR3 is built from 16 residues. DNA of the CDR3: TGTGCCAGCAGCTCACGGGTTAGGGGGACGAAAGACGAGCAGTACTTC. It codes for CASSSRVRGTKDEQYF.

This clone came up a few times. The chain carries TRBV4-3 and TRBJ2-5, with 10 nucleotides matching TRBD2. The CDR3 loop spans 16 amino acids. Germline V gives CDR1 LGHNA, CDR2 YSLEER. Trimming at V came to 1 base and at J to 7 bases, leaving 9 bases not matched to a gene. DNA of the CDR3: TGCGCCAGCAGCCAAGGGCCGGTAGCGGGGGGCTGGACCCAGTACTTC. It encodes CASSQGPVAGGWTQYF.

This chain links TRBV7-2 with TRBJ2-5; 12 nucleotides match TRBD2. The germline gives CDR1 SGHTA, CDR2 FQGNSA. V lost 4 bases, J lost 5 bases, and 14 bases stayed unmatched. The length of the CDR3 is 18 residues. The CDR3 coding sequence is TGTGCCAGCAGCTCCCCGAGGCTAGCGGGGGGGCCGAGGGAGACCCAGTACTTC. As protein: CASSSPRLAGGPRETQYF. Looking up the rest from reference TRBV7-2 and TRBJ2-5 gives the full variable domain: GAGVSQSPSNKVTEKGKDVELRCDPISGHTALYWYRQSLGQGLEFLIYFQGNSAPDKSGLPSDRFSAERTGGSVSTLTIQRTQQEDSAVYLCASSSPRLAGGPRETQYFGPGTRLLVL.

The chain couples TRBV7-8 to TRBJ2-2; D is possibly TRBD2 (5 bases). The germline V gene encodes CDR1 SGHVS and CDR2 FQNEAQ. CDR3 length: 15 amino acids. V was trimmed by 5 bases and J by 1 base, leaving 11 bases between them. CDR3: CASSKEGMNTGELFF. The CDR3 bases are TGTGCCAGCAGCAAAGAGGGAATGAACACCGGGGAGCTGTTTTTT. The whole variable domain, filled in from reference TRBV7-8 and TRBJ2-2, reads GAGVSQSPRYKVAKRGQDVALRCDPISGHVSLFWYQQALGQGPEFLTYFQNEAQLDKSGLPSDRFFAERPEGSVSTLKIQRTQQEDSAVYLCASSKEGMNTGELFFGEGSRLTVL.